Following are 25 T cell receptor beta chains from one sample sequenced in a study of long-term antiretroviral therapy in people with HIV (dated by TCRdb to 2022 to 2024). Sequencing of the TRB variable region was done with the immunoSEQ hsTCRB v3.0 assay at survey level resolution. The immuneACCESS repertoire file appears here via TCRdb, limited to in-frame rearrangements. These files lack a portion of the clones; in checked studies, under half of the deficit traces to unresolved V genes, and the cause of the others is not known. This sample is represented by tens of thousands of clones; roughly 90% of them were singletons. The top ten clones comprise 4% of the sample. The source was unsorted PBMCs, collected 1.2 years after starting antiretroviral therapy. The receptor source for this set is a woman aged 45 to 65 with HIV.

This clone is a singleton in its sample. This sequence joins TRBV5-1 and TRBJ2-7; 10 bases line up with TRBD2. With 0 bases clipped from V and 4 bases from J, the junction kept 4 bases outside the gene matches. The CDR3 loop spans 15 amino acids. Germline assignment: CDR1 SGHRS and CDR2 YFSETQ. The CDR3 loop reads CASSLVASGGYEQYF. In DNA, the CDR3 is TGCGCCAGCAGCTTGGTTGCTAGCGGGGGTTACGAGCAGTACTTC.

This clone was counted a few times. The V call is TRBV27, the J call TRBJ2-5; 10 bases are shared with TRBD2. Germline CDR1 reads MNHEY; CDR2 reads SMNVEV (reference sequence). The CDR3 sequence is 15 residues long. After removal of 9 bases from V and 5 bases from J, the junction contained 12 bases not matched to a gene. This CDR3 reads CASREAGGPLETQYF. The CDR3 DNA follows: TGTGCCAGTCGAGAAGCGGGGGGGCCTCTCGAGACCCAGTACTTC.

In its sample, this clone was seen once. The chain links TRBV4-1 to TRBJ1-4, with a weak D call TRBD1 (5 bases). CDR1 and CDR2 from the germline V gene are MGHRA and YSYEKL. Trimming pared 2 bases from V and 2 bases from J, leaving 12 bases between. The CDR3 is made up of 16 amino acids. CDR3 sequence reads: CASSQLPGPTNEKLFF. DNA of the CDR3: TGCGCCAGCAGCCAATTGCCGGGACCGACTAATGAAAAACTGTTTTTT.

The chain has TRBV29-1 and TRBJ2-3; 11 nucleotides match TRBD1. Germline values: CDR1 SQVTM, CDR2 ANQGSEA. The CDR3 totals 13 residues. Trimming took 6 bases from V and 3 from J; bases not matched to a gene: 2. CDR3 protein: CSVGQGATDTQYF. The CDR3, as DNA: TGCAGCGTCGGACAGGGGGCGACAGATACGCAGTATTTT.

The chain joins TRBV19 to TRBJ1-2, with D unclear. The V and J ends lost 3 bases and 4 bases respectively, with 15 bases between them. The CDR3 contains 15 residues. CDR1 and CDR2 (germline): LNHDA, SQIVND (reference sequence). This chain's CDR3 is CASSMGSSLLYGYTF. In DNA form, the CDR3 reads TGTGCCAGTAGTATGGGCTCATCATTGCTCTATGGCTACACCTTC.

J is TRBJ1-2 and V is TRBV6-5; maybe TRBD1 (6 bases). Germline lookup yields CDR1 MNHEY and CDR2 SVGAGI. The CDR3 is 14 residues long. Trimming shortened V by 4 bases and J by 4 bases, and 13 bases separated the two germline ends. The CDR3 DNA follows: TGTGCCAGCAGTTTGGCAGGGGAAAGCTATGGCTACACCTTC. The encoded protein is CASSLAGESYGYTF.

The chain has TRBV4-2 and TRBJ2-3, with 7 bases identical to TRBD2. The CDR3 has 15 amino acids. The ends lost 5 bases at V and 0 bases at J; junction bases unmatched: 5. The V gene's germline CDR1 is LGHNA and CDR2 YNFKEQ. This chain's CDR3 is CASSVRAGSTDTQYF. As DNA, the CDR3 is TGTGCCAGCAGCGTGCGAGCGGGGAGCACAGATACGCAGTATTTT.

The chain recombines TRBV5-4 with TRBJ1-2; 7 bases map to TRBD1. The CDR3 has 18 amino acids. The germline V gene has CDR1 SGHNT and CDR2 YYREEE (reference sequence). J gave up 1 base and V 0 bases, and 12 bases lay outside the gene matches. In DNA, the CDR3 is TGTGCCAGCAGCTTGGAAGACAGGGCTTGGTCCGATAACTATGGCTACACCTTC. Its protein product is CASSLEDRAWSDNYGYTF. Looking up the rest from reference TRBV5-4 and TRBJ1-2 gives the full variable domain: ETGVTQSPTHLIKTRGQQVTLRCSSQSGHNTVSWYQQALGQGPQFIFQYYREEENGRGNFPPRFSGLQFPNYSSELNVNALELDDSALYLCASSLEDRAWSDNYGYTFGSGTRLTVV.

V is TRBV7-8 and J is TRBJ1-3; D might be TRBD1 (6 bases). The CDR3 is 15 amino acids. CDR1 and CDR2 from the germline V gene are SGHVS and FQNEAQ. V shed 4 bases and J shed 1 base, with 11 bases lying between them. CDR3 protein: CASSSYDRSGNTIYF. CDR3 nucleotide sequence: TGTGCCAGCAGCTCGTATGACAGGTCTGGAAACACCATATATTTT.

The chain uses TRBV6-5 and TRBJ1-1; tentative D call: TRBD1 (5 bases). The V end lost 7 bases, the J end lost 0 bases, and 12 bases lay between the germline ends. CDR1 and CDR2 (germline): MNHEY, SVGAGI. The CDR3 runs 14 residues. CDR3 in amino acids: CASTGHPLNTEAFF. In DNA, the CDR3 is TGTGCCAGCACAGGGCACCCATTGAACACTGAAGCTTTCTTT.

This chain connects TRBV7-9 to TRBJ2-6; D gene unclear. The CDR3 extends over 16 amino acids. The V gene lost 3 bases and the J gene lost 0 bases, with 9 bases spanning the gap. CDR1 and CDR2 (germline): SEHNR, FQNEAQ (reference sequence). CDR3 nucleotides: TGTGCCAGCAGCTTTCCCCCCAGCTCTGGGGCCAACGTCCTGACTTTC. Translation gives CASSFPPSSGANVLTF.

This chain joins TRBV5-4 and TRBJ2-7; TRBD1 matches 7 bases. Germline CDR1 reads SGHNT; CDR2 reads YYREEE (reference sequence). CDR3 size: 15 residues. The junction had 9 bases not matched to a gene; V was cut back by 5 bases and J by 1 base. The CDR3 sequence: CASSRARQGSYEQYF. The CDR3 DNA reads TGTGCCAGCAGTCGGGCGAGACAGGGATCCTACGAGCAGTACTTC.

The CDR3 region is CASINYRRVSGNTIYF. In DNA, the CDR3 is TGTGCCAGCATTAATTATCGCAGGGTGTCTGGAAACACCATATATTTT. The chain combines TRBV6-7 with TRBJ1-3; D is perhaps TRBD1 (5 bases). TRBV6-7 is classed as an ORF, of uncertain function. CDR3 length: 16 residues. V lost 7 bases, J lost 1 base, and 17 bases lay in between.

The chain carries TRBV6-5 and TRBJ1-5; 11 bases align to TRBD1. The CDR3 extends over 13 amino acids. J lost 6 bases, V lost 6 bases, and 1 base had no gene match. The V gene's germline CDR1 is MNHEY and CDR2 SVGAGI. CDR3 sequence reads: CASRGTGGQPQHF. CDR3 DNA: TGTGCCAGCAGGGGGACAGGGGGTCAGCCCCAGCATTTT.

This clone was observed a single time. This chain links TRBV7-9 with TRBJ1-4; no reliable D call. Trimming shortened V by 1 base and J by 0 bases, and 6 bases separated the two germline ends. The CDR3 covers 15 residues. Germline loops: CDR1 SEHNR, CDR2 FQNEAQ (reference sequence). Written as DNA, the CDR3 is TGTGCCAGCAGCTTAGAAGCAGCAACTAATGAAAAACTGTTTTTT. Translated: CASSLEAATNEKLFF.

The V gene is TRBV5-1, the J gene TRBJ2-1; tentatively, D is TRBD2 (5 bases). The CDR3 has 15 residues. CDR1 is SGHRS and CDR2 is YFSETQ in the germline V gene. Trimming took 4 bases from V and 4 from J, leaving 15 bases between them. This CDR3 reads CASSDGLVGYNEQFF. CDR3 in DNA: TGCGCCAGCAGCGACGGACTTGTCGGATACAATGAGCAGTTCTTC.

CDR3 residues: CSVVRQGRGGTGELFF. The CDR3 DNA sequence: TGCAGCGTTGTCCGGCAGGGGCGGGGAGGCACCGGGGAGCTGTTTTTT. The gene calls are TRBV29-1 and TRBJ2-2; TRBD1 or TRBD2 may be the D gene (6 bases each). From germline, CDR1 is SQVTM and CDR2 ANQGSEA. The CDR3 has 16 amino acids. V lost 4 bases to trimming and J lost 4 bases, with 19 bases between them.

The genes are TRBV30 and TRBJ1-1; TRBD1 aligns across 7 bases. The CDR3 extends over 14 amino acids. From germline, CDR1 is GTSNPN and CDR2 SVGIG (reference sequence). The J segment lost 4 bases and the V segment lost 4 bases, leaving 9 bases of the junction unmatched. CDR3 bases: TGTGCCTGGAAATACGGGGGACAGAGCACTGAAGCTTTCTTT. Translation gives CAWKYGGQSTEAFF.

In its sample, this clone was seen a few times. CDR3 sequence: CASSRGQPPYEQYF. The CDR3, as DNA: TGTGCCAGTAGTAGAGGACAGCCGCCCTACGAGCAGTACTTC. The genes are TRBV19 and TRBJ2-7, with D tentatively TRBD1 (6 bases). CDR3 size: 14 residues. CDR1 LNHDA and CDR2 SQIVND come from the germline V gene (reference sequence). The V end was cut by 4 bases, the J end by 2 bases, with 12 bases between. The whole variable domain, filled in from reference TRBV19 and TRBJ2-7, reads DGGITQSPKYLFRKEGQNVTLSCEQNLNHDAMYWYRQDPGQGLRLIYYSQIVNDFQKGDIAEGYSVSREKKESFPLTVTSAQKNPTAFYLCASSRGQPPYEQYFGPGTRLTVT.

V and J are TRBV14 and TRBJ2-7; D uncertain. Germline CDR1 reads SGHDN; CDR2 reads FVKESK. Trimming cost V 5 bases and J 1 base, with 6 bases left between them. This CDR3 has 12 amino acids. The CDR3 loop is CASSEMSYEQYF. The DNA for the CDR3 is TGTGCCAGCAGCGAGATGTCCTACGAGCAGTACTTC. The full variable domain, in which reference TRBV14 and TRBJ2-7 provide the parts outside the CDR3, is EAGVTQFPSHSVIEKGQTVTLRCDPISGHDNLYWYRRVMGKEIKFLLHFVKESKQDESGMPNNRFLAERTGGTYSTLKVQPAELEDSGVYFCASSEMSYEQYFGPGTRLTVT.

This clone was counted only a few times. This chain links TRBV10-1 with TRBJ2-5; D unresolved. This CDR3 has 11 residues. The ends were cut back, 4 bases at V and 4 bases at J, with 4 bases in the middle. The germline CDR1 and CDR2 sequences are WNHNN and SYGVQD (reference sequence). DNA for the CDR3: TGCGCCAGCAGTGGGGGAGAGACCCAGTACTTC. Translated, it gives CASSGGETQYF.

The CDR3 sequence: CASSLEGVRREQYF. The CDR3, as DNA: TGTGCCAGCAGCTTGGAGGGGGTTCGCCGCGAGCAGTACTTC. The V gene is TRBV5-4, the J gene TRBJ2-7, with D maybe TRBD1 (6 bases). The CDR3 totals 14 residues. Trimming cost V 0 bases and J 6 bases, with 13 bases left between them. Germline assignment: CDR1 SGHNT and CDR2 YYREEE (reference sequence).

A single count supports this clone. This chain connects TRBV30 to TRBJ2-2; either TRBD1 or TRBD2 may fit D (6 bases each). The germline V and J ends were trimmed by 3 bases and 4 bases, with 18 bases remaining between them. The CDR3 has 16 amino acids. Germline CDR1 and CDR2: GTSNPN and SVGIG (reference sequence). The CDR3 reads CAWRSRETGLTGELFF. CDR3 in DNA: TGTGCCTGGAGGTCTCGGGAGACAGGACTCACCGGGGAGCTGTTTTTT.

There are a few counts of this clone. The chain joins TRBV25-1 to TRBJ1-2; 10 positions match TRBD1. J was trimmed by 6 bases and V by 10 bases; bases with no gene match: 8. This CDR3 has 13 amino acids. The V gene's germline CDR1 is MGHDK and CDR2 SYGVNS. CDR3 sequence: CANRGDRGHGYTF. The DNA for the CDR3 is TGTGCCAACAGGGGCGACAGGGGGCATGGCTACACCTTC.

V gene TRBV5-6 combines with J gene TRBJ2-7; D remains ambiguous. This CDR3 contains 13 residues. The germline V gene encodes CDR1 SGHDT and CDR2 YYEEEE. With 0 bases removed from V and 3 bases from J, the gap between germline ends came to 7 bases. CDR3 sequence reads: CASSLERRYEQYF. For the CDR3, the DNA is TGTGCCAGCAGCTTGGAACGCCGCTACGAGCAGTACTTC.